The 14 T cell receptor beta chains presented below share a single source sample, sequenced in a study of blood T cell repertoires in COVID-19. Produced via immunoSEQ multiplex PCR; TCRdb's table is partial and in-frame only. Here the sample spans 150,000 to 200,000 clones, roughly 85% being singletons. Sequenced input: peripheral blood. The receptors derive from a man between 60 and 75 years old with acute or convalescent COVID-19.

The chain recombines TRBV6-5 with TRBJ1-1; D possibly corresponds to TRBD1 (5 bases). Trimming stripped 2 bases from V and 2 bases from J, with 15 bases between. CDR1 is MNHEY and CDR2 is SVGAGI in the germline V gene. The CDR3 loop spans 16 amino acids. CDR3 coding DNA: TGTGCCAGCAGTTACCGCGCAGGGTCGGCAAACACTGAAGCTTTCTTT. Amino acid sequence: CASSYRAGSANTEAFF.

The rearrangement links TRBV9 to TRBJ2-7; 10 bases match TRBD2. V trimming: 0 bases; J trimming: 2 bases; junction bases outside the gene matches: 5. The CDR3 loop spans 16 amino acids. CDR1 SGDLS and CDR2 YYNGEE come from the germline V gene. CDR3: CASSVGAGGRAYEQYF. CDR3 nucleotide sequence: TGTGCCAGCAGCGTAGGAGCGGGAGGGCGCGCCTACGAGCAGTACTTC. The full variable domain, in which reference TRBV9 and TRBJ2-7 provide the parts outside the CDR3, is DSGVTQTPKHLITATGQRVTLRCSPRSGDLSVYWYQQSLDQGLQFLIQYYNGEERAKGNILERFSAQQFPDLHSELNLSSLELGDSALYFCASSVGAGGRAYEQYFGPGTRLTVT.

The CDR3 reads CASSFTSGNTIYF. CDR3 DNA: TGTGCCAGCAGTTTCACTTCTGGAAACACCATATATTTT. The chain couples TRBV6-6 to TRBJ1-3; D is ambiguous. Looked up from germline, CDR1 is MNHNY and CDR2 is SVGAGI (reference sequence). This CDR3 is 13 amino acids long. Between the trimmed V and J ends, which lost 4 bases and 1 base, there was a span of 5 bases.

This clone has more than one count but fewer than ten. The CDR3 loop is CSASALAGDIQETQYF. The DNA of the CDR3 is TGCAGTGCTAGTGCACTAGCGGGAGATATCCAAGAGACCCAGTACTTC. The chain recombines TRBV20-1 with TRBJ2-5; 11 positions agree with TRBD2. CDR3 length equals 16 residues. The V gene end was trimmed by 3 bases and the J gene end by 1 base; junction bases not matched to a gene: 7. Germline V gene data show CDR1 as DFQATT and CDR2 as SNEGSKA (reference sequence).

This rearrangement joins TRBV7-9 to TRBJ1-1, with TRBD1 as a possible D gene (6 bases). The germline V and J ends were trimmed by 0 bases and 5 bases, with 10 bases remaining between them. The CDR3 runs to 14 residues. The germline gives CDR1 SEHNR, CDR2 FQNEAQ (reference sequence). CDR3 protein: CASSLAGQPTEAFF. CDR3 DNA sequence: TGTGCCAGCAGCTTAGCCGGACAGCCGACTGAAGCTTTCTTT.

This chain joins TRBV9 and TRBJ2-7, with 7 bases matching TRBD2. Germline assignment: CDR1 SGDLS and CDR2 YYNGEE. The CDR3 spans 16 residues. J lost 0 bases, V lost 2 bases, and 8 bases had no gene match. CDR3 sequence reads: CASSVGGTLSSYEQYF. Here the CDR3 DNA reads TGTGCCAGCAGCGTGGGGGGGACTCTTAGCTCCTACGAGCAGTACTTC.

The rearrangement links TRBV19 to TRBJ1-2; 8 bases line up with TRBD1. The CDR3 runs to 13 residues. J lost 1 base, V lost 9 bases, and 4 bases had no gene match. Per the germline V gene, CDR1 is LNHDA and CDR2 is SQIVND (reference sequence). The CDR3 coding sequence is TGTGCCAGCAGGGGGCTACTTAACTATGGCTACACCTTC. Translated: CASRGLLNYGYTF.

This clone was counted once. CDR3: CASSPSQGSSSYEQYF. The CDR3 nucleotides read TGTGCCAGCTCACCATCACAGGGTTCGAGCTCCTACGAGCAGTACTTC. The rearrangement links TRBV18 to TRBJ2-7; possibly TRBD1 for D (6 bases). The CDR3 is 16 amino acids. Trimming shortened V by 2 bases and J by 0 bases, and 14 bases separated the two germline ends. Germline CDR1 KGHSH, CDR2 LQKENI.

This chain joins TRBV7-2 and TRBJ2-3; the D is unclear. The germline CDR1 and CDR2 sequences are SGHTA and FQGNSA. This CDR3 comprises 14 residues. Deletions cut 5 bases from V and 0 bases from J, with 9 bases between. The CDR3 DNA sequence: TGTGCCAGCAGCCGGGTTGTTAGCACAGATACGCAGTATTTT. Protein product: CASSRVVSTDTQYF.

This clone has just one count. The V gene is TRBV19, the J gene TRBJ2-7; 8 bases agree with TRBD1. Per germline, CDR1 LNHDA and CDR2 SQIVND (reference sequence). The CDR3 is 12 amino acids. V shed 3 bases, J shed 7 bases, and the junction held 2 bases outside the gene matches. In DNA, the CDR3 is TGTGCCAGTAGTATGGGACAGGCAGAGCAGTACTTC. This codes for CASSMGQAEQYF. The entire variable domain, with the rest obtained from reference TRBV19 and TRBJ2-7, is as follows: DGGITQSPKYLFRKEGQNVTLSCEQNLNHDAMYWYRQDPGQGLRLIYYSQIVNDFQKGDIAEGYSVSREKKESFPLTVTSAQKNPTAFYLCASSMGQAEQYFGPGTRLTVT.

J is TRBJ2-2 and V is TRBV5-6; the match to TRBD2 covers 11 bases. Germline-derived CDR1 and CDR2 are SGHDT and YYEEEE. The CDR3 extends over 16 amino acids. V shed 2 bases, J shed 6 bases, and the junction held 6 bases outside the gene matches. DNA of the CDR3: TGTGCCAGCAGCTTCTTAGCGGGAGGGAGTGCCGGGGAGCTGTTTTTT. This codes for CASSFLAGGSAGELFF.

The CDR3 sequence is CACATRVLNYGYTF. In DNA form, the CDR3 reads TGTGCCTGCGCCACCAGGGTGTTGAACTATGGCTACACCTTC. The chain recombines TRBV30 with TRBJ1-2, with D maybe TRBD1 (5 bases). CDR3 length: 14 residues. The V and J ends lost 6 bases and 2 bases respectively, with 16 bases between them. Germline V gene data show CDR1 as GTSNPN and CDR2 as SVGIG (reference sequence).

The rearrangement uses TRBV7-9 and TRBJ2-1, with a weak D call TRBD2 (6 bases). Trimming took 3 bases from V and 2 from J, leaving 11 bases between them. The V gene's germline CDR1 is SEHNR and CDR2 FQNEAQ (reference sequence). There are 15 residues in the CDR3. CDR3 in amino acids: CASSLGLVPYNEQFF. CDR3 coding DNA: TGTGCCAGCAGCTTGGGACTGGTACCCTACAATGAGCAGTTCTTC.

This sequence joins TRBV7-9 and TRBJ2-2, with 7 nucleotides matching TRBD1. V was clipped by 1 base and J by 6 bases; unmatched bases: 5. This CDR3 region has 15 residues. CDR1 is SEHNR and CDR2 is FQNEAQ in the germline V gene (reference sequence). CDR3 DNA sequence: TGTGCCAGCAGCTTAGTGACAGGGTGGTCCGGGGAGCTGTTTTTT. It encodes CASSLVTGWSGELFF.